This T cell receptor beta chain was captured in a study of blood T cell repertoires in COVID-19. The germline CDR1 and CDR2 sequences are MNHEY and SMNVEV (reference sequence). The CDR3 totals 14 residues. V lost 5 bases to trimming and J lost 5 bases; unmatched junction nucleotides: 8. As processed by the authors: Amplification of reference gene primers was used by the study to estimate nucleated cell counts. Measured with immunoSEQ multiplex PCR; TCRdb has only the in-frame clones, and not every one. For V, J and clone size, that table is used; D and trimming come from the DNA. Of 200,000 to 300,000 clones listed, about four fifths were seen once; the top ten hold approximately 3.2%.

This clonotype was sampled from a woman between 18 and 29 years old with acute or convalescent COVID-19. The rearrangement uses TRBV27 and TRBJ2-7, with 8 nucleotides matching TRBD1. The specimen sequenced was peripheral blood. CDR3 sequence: CASSLDRGRNEQYF. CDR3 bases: TGTGCCAGCAGTCTCGACAGGGGTCGTAACGAGCAGTACTTC.